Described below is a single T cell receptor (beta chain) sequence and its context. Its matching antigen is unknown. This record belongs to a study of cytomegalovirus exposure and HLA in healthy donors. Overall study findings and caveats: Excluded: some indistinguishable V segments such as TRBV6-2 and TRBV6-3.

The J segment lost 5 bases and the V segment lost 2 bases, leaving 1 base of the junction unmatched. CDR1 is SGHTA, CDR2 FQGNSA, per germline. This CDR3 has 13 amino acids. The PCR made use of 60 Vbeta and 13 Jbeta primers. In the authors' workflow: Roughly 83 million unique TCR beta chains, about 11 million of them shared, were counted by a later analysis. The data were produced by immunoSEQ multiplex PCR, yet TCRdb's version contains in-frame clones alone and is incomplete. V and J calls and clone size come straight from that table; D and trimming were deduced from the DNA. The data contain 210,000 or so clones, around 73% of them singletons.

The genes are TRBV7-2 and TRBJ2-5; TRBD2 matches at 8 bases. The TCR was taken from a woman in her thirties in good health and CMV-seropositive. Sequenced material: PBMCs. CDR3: CASSLLAGETQYF. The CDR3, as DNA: TGTGCCAGCAGCTTATTAGCGGGGGAGACCCAGTACTTC.